The 4 T cell receptor beta chains below come from one sample, sequenced in a study of blood T cell repertoires in COVID-19. Here immunoSEQ multiplex PCR was the method, and the copy in TCRdb shows in-frame clones only, minus some. The profile covers under 300,000 clones, with 89% appearing a single time and 1.9% taken by the ten largest. What was sequenced was PBMCs or T cells enriched from blood (not recorded which). These receptors were taken from a woman aged 55 to 70 who had recovered from COVID-19.

The rearrangement links TRBV6-5 to TRBJ2-2; D is unclear. Trimming took off 6 bases at V and 0 bases at J, with 8 bases between the two ends. The CDR3 runs to 14 residues. The germline CDR1 and CDR2 sequences are MNHEY and SVGAGI. The DNA for the CDR3 is TGTGCCAGCAGGGCAGATCCGAACACCGGGGAGCTGTTTTTT. It is translated as CASRADPNTGELFF.

The V and J genes are TRBV9 and TRBJ2-7; 8 nucleotides match TRBD1. The V and J ends lost 2 bases and 6 bases, in that order; junction bases with no gene match: 1. Per germline, CDR1 SGDLS and CDR2 YYNGEE. This CDR3 is 12 amino acids long. CDR3 DNA: TGTGCCAGCAGCGTCGACAGGGGCGAGCAGTACTTC. Its protein product is CASSVDRGEQYF.

The CDR3 protein is CASSFSLAGFTGELFF. CDR3 nucleotide sequence: TGTGCCAGCAGCTTTTCCCTAGCGGGTTTCACCGGGGAGCTGTTTTTT. The rearrangement links TRBV11-2 to TRBJ2-2; 8 bases agree with TRBD2. J lost 4 bases, V lost 3 bases, and 7 bases had no gene match. CDR1 and CDR2 (germline): SGHAT, FQNNGV. The CDR3 has 16 residues.

In DNA, the CDR3 is TGTGCCACCAGTGACCGGGCGCTGGACAACCGGTACTTC. This codes for CATSDRALDNRYF. The chain employs TRBV24-1 and TRBJ2-5, with D possibly being TRBD1 (5 bases). Trimming shortened V by 4 bases and J by 13 bases, and 18 bases separated the two germline ends. Germline V gene data show CDR1 as KGHDR and CDR2 as SFDVKD. The CDR3 is made up of 13 amino acids.